The clone carrying this T cell receptor (beta chain) has a handful of counts. The antigen is unknown. Losses at the gene ends were 3 bases for V and 5 bases for J; bases not matched to a gene: 6. CDR1 and CDR2 (germline): GTSNPN, SVGIG (reference sequence). The CDR3 contains 15 residues. Each donor's status was that of a healthy bone marrow donor. This sample was taken from a study of cytomegalovirus exposure and HLA in healthy donors. Findings of the study overall: Altogether, 170 or so TCR beta chains were recorded as cytomegalovirus-associated. The only immune exposure information that was available was CMV serostatus.

Primers: 60 Vbeta forward and 13 Jbeta reverse. In the authors' methods: It was a later analysis that counted about 80 million unique TCR beta chains, of which 9 million to 13 million were shared. Here immunoSEQ multiplex PCR was the method, and the copy in TCRdb shows in-frame clones only, minus some. V and J calls plus clone size are reproduced from that table; the DNA served to infer D and trimming. The sample records 140,000 to 150,000 clones, more than 60% being singletons. The origin of this receptor is a man aged 35 to 55 in good health and CMV-seropositive. The chain combines TRBV30 with TRBJ2-5; 13 nucleotides agree with TRBD2. Sequencing was carried out using PBMCs. The CDR3 DNA is TGTGCCTGGAGAGGCCGGACTAGCGGGAGTGAGACCCAGTACTTC. This encodes CAWRGRTSGSETQYF.